This T cell receptor beta chain was sequenced for a study of control samples from healthy donors and cancer patients. TCRdb keeps only in-frame clones here, not all; method: immunoSEQ multiplex PCR. Seen here are 150,000 or so clones, just over 85% observed once, and the top ten hold approximately 1.6%. The CDR3 runs 16 residues. Looked up from germline, CDR1 is SGHTA and CDR2 is FQGNSA. Trimming pared 5 bases from V and 1 base from J, leaving 16 bases between. The sequenced material came from blood. V and J are TRBV7-2 and TRBJ2-3; D gene ambiguous. This TCR was sampled from a man younger than 30 in good health. The CDR3 nucleotides are TGTGCCAGCAGCCGGACCGGACCCGCGGGCACAGATACGCAGTATTTT. This codes for CASSRTGPAGTDTQYF.